This TCR beta chain was identified in a study of Graves' ophthalmopathy and Graves' hyperthyroidism. Study details: Peripheral blood sampling preceded any treatment and occurred at initial diagnosis.

Amplified TCR beta CDR3 regions were obtained using RNA transcripts as template. Second-round multiplex PCR came after a first-round RT-PCR that employed HTBI primers. TCRdb analysed the multiplex PCR reads with MiXCR anew, one entry per CDR3 protein. Of just over 600,000 distinct CDR3 sequences in the sample, 20% to 25% were seen once. Regarding the study as a whole: Thyroid clonotypes that were expanded above 0.001 frequency mostly also appeared in blood.

Aged 18 to 65, hyperthyroidism patients had been newly diagnosed, with under 2 months' duration. Enrollment excluded any patients with other autoimmune diseases, uncontrolled infections, pregnancy or lactation. Many counts were recorded for this clonotype. Its cognate antigen is unknown. Germline V gene data show CDR1 as MNHEY and CDR2 as SMNVEV (reference sequence). Trimming took off 6 bases at V and 3 bases at J, with 11 bases between the two ends. The CDR3 consists of 13 residues. This chain uses TRBV27 with TRBJ1-1; D gene unclear. The sample comprised peripheral blood. This TCR derives from a woman aged 18-29 years with stable Graves' hyperthyroidism. Some clones in this sample may be carry-over from other donors' samples. CDR3 region: CASSLVGDTEAFF. In DNA, the CDR3 is TGTGCCAGCAGCTTAGTTGGAGACACTGAAGCTTTCTTT.